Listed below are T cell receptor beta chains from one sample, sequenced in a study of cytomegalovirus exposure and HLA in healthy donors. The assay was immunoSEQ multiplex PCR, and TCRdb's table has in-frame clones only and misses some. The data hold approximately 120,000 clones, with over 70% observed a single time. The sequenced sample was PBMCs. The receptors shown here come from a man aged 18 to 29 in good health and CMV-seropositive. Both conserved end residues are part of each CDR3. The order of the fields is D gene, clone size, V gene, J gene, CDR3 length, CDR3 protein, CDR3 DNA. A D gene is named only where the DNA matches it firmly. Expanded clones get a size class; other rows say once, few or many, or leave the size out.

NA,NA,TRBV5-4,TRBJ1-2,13,CASSLNRDYGYTF,TGTGCCAGCAGCTTGAACAGGGATTATGGCTACACCTTC
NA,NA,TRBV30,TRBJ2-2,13,CAWSVLGSGELFF,TGTGCCTGGAGTGTACTAGGGTCCGGGGAGCTGTTTTTT
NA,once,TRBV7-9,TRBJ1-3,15,CASSKDSDIGNTIYF,TGTGCCAGCAGCAAGGACAGCGACATTGGAAACACCATATATTTT
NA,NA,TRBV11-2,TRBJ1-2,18,CASSPIIQIDRKYYGYTF,TGTGCCAGCAGCCCAATTATCCAAATAGACAGGAAATACTATGGCTACACCTTC
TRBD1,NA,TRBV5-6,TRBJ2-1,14,CASSSGTGYDEQFF,TGTGCCAGCAGCTCCGGGACAGGGTACGATGAGCAGTTCTTC
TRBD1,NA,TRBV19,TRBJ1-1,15,CASVTGDSGITEAFF,TGTGCCAGTGTTACAGGGGACTCGGGTATCACTGAAGCTTTCTTT
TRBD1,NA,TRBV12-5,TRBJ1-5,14,CASGQGTANQPQHF,TGTGCTAGTGGTCAAGGGACAGCGAATCAGCCCCAGCATTTT
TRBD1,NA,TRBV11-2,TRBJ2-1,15,CASSPGQGAPDEQFF,TGTGCCAGCAGCCCAGGACAGGGGGCGCCCGATGAGCAGTTCTTC
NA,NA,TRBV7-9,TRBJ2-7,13,CASSFAGSYEQYF,TGTGCCAGCAGCTTCGCGGGGTCCTACGAGCAGTACTTC
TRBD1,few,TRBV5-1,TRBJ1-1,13,CASGGQGVAEAFF,TGCGCCAGCGGGGGACAGGGCGTGGCTGAAGCTTTCTTT
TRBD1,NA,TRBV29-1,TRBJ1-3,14,CSVLGQASGNTIYF,TGCAGCGTTCTTGGACAGGCCTCTGGAAACACCATATATTTT
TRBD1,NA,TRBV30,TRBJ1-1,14,CAWRDRGLNTEAFF,TGTGCCTGGAGGGACAGGGGGTTGAACACTGAAGCTTTCTTT
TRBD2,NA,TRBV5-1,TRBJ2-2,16,CASSSEAGANTGELFF,TGCGCCAGCAGCTCCGAAGCGGGGGCGAACACCGGGGAGCTGTTTTTT
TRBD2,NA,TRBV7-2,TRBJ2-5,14,CASSLGLAGETQYF,TGTGCCAGCAGCTTAGGACTAGCGGGGGAGACCCAGTACTTC
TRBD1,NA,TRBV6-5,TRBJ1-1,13,CASRTQGGPEAFF,TGTGCCAGCAGGACACAGGGGGGTCCTGAAGCTTTCTTT
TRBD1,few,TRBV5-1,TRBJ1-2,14,CASSLGRGFYGYTF,TGCGCCAGCAGCTTGGGCAGGGGGTTCTATGGCTACACCTTC
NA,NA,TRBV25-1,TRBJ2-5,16,CASSEPGGISVETQYF,TGTGCCAGCAGTGAGCCTGGCGGGATTAGTGTAGAGACCCAGTACTTC
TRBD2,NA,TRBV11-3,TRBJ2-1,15,CASSSHAGGVNEQFF,TGTGCCAGCAGCTCCCATGCGGGGGGGGTGAATGAGCAGTTCTTC
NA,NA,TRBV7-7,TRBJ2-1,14,CASSLGFTDNEQFF,TGTGCCAGCAGCTTAGGATTCACTGACAATGAGCAGTTCTTC
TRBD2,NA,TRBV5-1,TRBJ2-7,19,CASSLAAGGAGGFSYEQYF,TGCGCCAGCAGCTTGGCCGCTGGTGGTGCGGGAGGATTCTCCTACGAGCAGTACTTC
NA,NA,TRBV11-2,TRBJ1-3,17,CASSLSIGGLTGNTIYF,TGTGCCAGCAGCTTATCAATTGGGGGGTTAACTGGAAACACCATATATTTT
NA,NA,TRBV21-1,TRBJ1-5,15,CASRLQGVANQPQHF,TGTGCCAGCAGATTACAGGGGGTAGCGAATCAGCCCCAGCATTTT
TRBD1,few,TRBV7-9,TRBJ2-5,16,CASSLGTGNRQETQYF,TGTGCCAGCAGCTTAGGGACAGGCAACCGCCAAGAGACCCAGTACTTC
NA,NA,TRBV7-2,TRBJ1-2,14,CASSLSPANYGYTF,TGTGCCAGCAGCTTATCTCCCGCTAACTATGGCTACACCTTC
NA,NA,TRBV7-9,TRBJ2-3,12,CASSQNTDTQYF,TGTGCCAGCAGCCAGAACACAGATACGCAGTATTTT
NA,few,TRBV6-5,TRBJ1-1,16,CASSYRGVQMNTEAFF,TGTGCCAGCAGTTACCGGGGGGTCCAAATGAACACTGAAGCTTTCTTT
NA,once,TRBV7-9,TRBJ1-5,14,CASSLGREVQPQHF,TGTGCCAGCAGCTTAGGGAGGGAGGTTCAGCCCCAGCATTTT
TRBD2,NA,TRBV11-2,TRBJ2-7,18,CASSTTIRTGTSVYEQYF,TGTGCCAGCAGCACTACCATCAGAACCGGGACTAGCGTATACGAGCAGTACTTC
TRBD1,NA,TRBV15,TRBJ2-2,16,CATSRSGTGNTGELFF,TGTGCCACCAGCAGATCAGGGACAGGGAACACCGGGGAGCTGTTTTTT
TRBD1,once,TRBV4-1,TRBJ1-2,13,CASSPTGGYGYTF,TGCGCCAGCAGCCCGACAGGGGGCTATGGCTACACCTTC
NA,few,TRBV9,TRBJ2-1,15,CASSVGATFYNEQFF,TGTGCCAGCAGCGTAGGGGCCACCTTCTACAATGAGCAGTTCTTC
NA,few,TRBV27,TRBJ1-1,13,CASSLWQNTEAFF,TGTGCCAGCAGTTTGTGGCAGAACACTGAAGCTTTCTTT
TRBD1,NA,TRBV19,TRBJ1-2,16,CASRDRGLGSGYGYTF,TGTGCCAGTAGGGACAGGGGACTTGGGTCAGGATATGGCTACACCTTC
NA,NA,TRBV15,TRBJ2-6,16,CATSNHVSGGANVLTF,TGTGCCACCAGCAATCACGTATCGGGTGGGGCCAACGTCCTGACTTTC
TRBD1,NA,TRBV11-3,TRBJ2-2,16,CASSYRTGMNTGELFF,TGTGCCAGCAGCTATCGGACAGGGATGAACACCGGGGAGCTGTTTTTT
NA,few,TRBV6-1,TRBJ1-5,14,CASSEARGMMTQHF,TGTGCCAGCAGTGAAGCTAGGGGGATGATGACCCAGCATTTT
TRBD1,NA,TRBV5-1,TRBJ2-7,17,CASSLEGQGALGYEQYF,TGCGCCAGCAGCTTGGAGGGACAGGGGGCGTTGGGGTACGAGCAGTACTTC
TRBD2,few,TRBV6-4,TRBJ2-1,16,CASSESGTSGFNEQFF,TGTGCCAGCAGTGAATCCGGGACTAGCGGGTTCAATGAGCAGTTCTTC
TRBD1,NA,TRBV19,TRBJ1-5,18,CASSIAATGTDSNQPQHF,TGTGCCAGTAGTATCGCCGCCACCGGGACAGATAGCAATCAGCCCCAGCATTTT
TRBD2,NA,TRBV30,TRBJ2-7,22,CAWSPFWDSLAGGRPSPHEQYF,TGTGCCTGGAGTCCCTTCTGGGATTCACTAGCGGGAGGGCGGCCCAGTCCTCACGAGCAGTACTTC
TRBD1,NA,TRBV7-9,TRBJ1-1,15,CASSYAGQGNTEAFF,TGTGCCAGCAGCTATGCCGGACAGGGGAACACTGAAGCTTTCTTT
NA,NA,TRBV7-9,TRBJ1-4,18,CASSEYKQGIATNEKLFF,TGTGCCAGCAGCGAGTACAAACAGGGAATAGCAACTAATGAAAAACTGTTTTTT
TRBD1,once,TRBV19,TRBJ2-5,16,CASSSTGTGYRETQYF,TGTGCCAGTAGTTCAACCGGGACAGGGTATCGGGAGACCCAGTACTTC
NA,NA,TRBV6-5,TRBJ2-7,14,CASSPTVLEYEQYF,TGTGCCAGCAGCCCGACAGTGCTCGAGTACGAGCAGTACTTC
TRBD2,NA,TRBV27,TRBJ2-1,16,CASSLIGGSTYNEQFF,TGTGCCAGCAGTTTAATTGGCGGGAGCACTTACAATGAGCAGTTCTTC
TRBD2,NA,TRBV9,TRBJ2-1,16,CASSGATSGGYNEQFF,TGTGCCAGCAGCGGAGCGACTAGCGGAGGCTACAATGAGCAGTTCTTC
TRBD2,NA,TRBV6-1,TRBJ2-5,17,CASSEWLAGVPEETQYF,TGTGCCAGCAGTGAGTGGCTAGCGGGAGTCCCGGAGGAGACCCAGTACTTC